The clone carrying this T cell receptor (beta chain) was detected once. The antigen is not known. This entry is derived from a study of cytomegalovirus exposure and HLA in healthy donors. At the level of the study: The same platform as the roughly 670 first-cohort repertoires was used for the 95 to 150 validation repertoires, a later analysis reported. General study findings and limits: TCR beta chains numbering more than 150 were designated cytomegalovirus-associated. Usually a TCR sequence was rare, but some public TCRs were found in many donors. Specificity for CMV antigens was confirmed in vitro for a few of the CMV-associated chains.

This CDR3 is built from 15 residues. Germline V lookup: CDR1 LGHNA, CDR2 YSLEER. The germline V and J ends were trimmed by 4 bases and 1 base, with 10 bases remaining between them. The table came from immunoSEQ multiplex PCR; TCRdb's copy has only in-frame clones and leaves some out. This sample has about 160,000 clones; over 80% occur once, and the top ten carry approximately 2.4%. The origin of this receptor is a man aged 30 to 45 in good health and CMV-seropositive. The sequenced sample consisted of PBMCs. The rearrangement links TRBV4-3 to TRBJ2-2; D may be TRBD1 (5 bases). CDR3 protein: CASSRQLMNTGELFF. CDR3 in DNA: TGCGCCAGCAGCCGACAGCTCATGAACACCGGGGAGCTGTTTTTT.